This T cell receptor beta chain was captured by sequencing in a study of T cells after yellow fever vaccination. Looked up from germline, CDR1 is LNHDA and CDR2 is SQIVND (reference sequence). The germline V and J ends were trimmed by 7 bases and 8 bases, with 14 bases remaining between them. CDR3 size: 12 residues. This clonotype was seen a handful of times. One entry per CDR3 protein, called by TCRdb with MiXCR from the 5' RACE reads. The data show 500,000 to 650,000 distinct CDR3 sequences, about a sixth seen once. The V and J genes are TRBV19 and TRBJ1-2; no reliable D call. The sample here was PBMCs, taken about 5 days after the first yellow fever vaccination. The receptor was isolated from a man between 18 and 29 years old who received the YFV17D yellow fever vaccine. The chain's CDR3 is CASNVGQGGYTF. In DNA, the CDR3 is TGTGCCAGTAACGTAGGGCAAGGCGGCTACACCTTC.